This entry is about one T cell receptor beta chain. The antigen it recognizes is unknown. No qualities accompany the bases; no much larger clone lies one base away. The sample belongs to a study of blood T cell repertoires in COVID-19 (dated by TCRdb to about 2020). In terms of the full investigation: Collaborator samples came from the United States, Italy and Spain and covered acute and convalescent phases of COVID-19. Subjects who had been exposed to COVID-19, were actively infected with it, or had recovered from it provided the deeply sampled blood TCRbeta repertoires that made up the dataset. Samples were obtained from the ongoing ImmuneRACE study (first 160 participants) and from about 1,300 subjects provided by 6 global collaborators. The repertoires were made available in a free public database intended to serve as a resource for research on the immune response to SARS-CoV-2. A de-identified subject ID, COVID-19 status, age in years and sex were almost always included in the sample metadata. The material from the prospective study consisted of cDNA or gDNA derived from T cells, B-cell-depleted T cells, or PBMCs. HLA class I and class II types, where available, came from metadata supplied by the sample provider rather than from assay-based typing. Points the paper makes about the study in general: The amount of clinical and demographic metadata varied by source and participant and was provided uncurated.

Trimming removed 2 bases from V and 4 bases from J, leaving 4 bases between the germline ends. Based on the germline V gene, the CDR1 and CDR2 sequences are SNHLY and FYNNEI. There are 12 amino acids in the CDR3, from cysteine to phenylalanine inclusive. Just CDR3 DNA is preserved here, 36 bases in frame from base 1. The immunoSEQ Assay, a bias-controlled multiplex PCR, was used to amplify TCRbeta CDR3 regions from genomic DNA. In the original analysis: The number of nucleated cells in each sample was estimated from the amplification of reference gene primers within the assay. Sequence reads were collapsed and filtered to measure the absolute abundance of every unique TCRbeta CDR3 rearrangement. Productive Simpson clonality was computed per sample as the square root of Simpson's diversity index over productive rearrangements. Entries here come from immuneACCESS through TCRdb and include only in-frame sequences with V and J called. Some clones fail to appear in such tables; in the studies checked, an unresolved V gene covers under half of the shortfall, and the cause of the remainder is unknown. V and J calls and clone size are those listed in that table; D and trimming were worked out from the DNA. The sample yields tens of thousands of clones; 75% to 95% were counted once. The leading ten clones occupy 3.1% of the sample.

Whole blood was collected in K2EDTA tubes by collaborating institutions according to the institutions' own protocols. For TCRbeta analysis, collaborator samples were shipped as frozen whole blood, as isolated PBMCs, or as DNA extracted from either sample type. In this chain, TRBV2 is recombined with TRBJ2-3; the D gene remains uncertain. This sequence originates from a man aged 45-65 years with acute or convalescent COVID-19. The sequenced material came from peripheral blood. The DNA sequence is given as TGTGCCAGCAGTGAACAGTCAGATACGCAGTATTTT. Translation gives CASSEQSDTQYF.